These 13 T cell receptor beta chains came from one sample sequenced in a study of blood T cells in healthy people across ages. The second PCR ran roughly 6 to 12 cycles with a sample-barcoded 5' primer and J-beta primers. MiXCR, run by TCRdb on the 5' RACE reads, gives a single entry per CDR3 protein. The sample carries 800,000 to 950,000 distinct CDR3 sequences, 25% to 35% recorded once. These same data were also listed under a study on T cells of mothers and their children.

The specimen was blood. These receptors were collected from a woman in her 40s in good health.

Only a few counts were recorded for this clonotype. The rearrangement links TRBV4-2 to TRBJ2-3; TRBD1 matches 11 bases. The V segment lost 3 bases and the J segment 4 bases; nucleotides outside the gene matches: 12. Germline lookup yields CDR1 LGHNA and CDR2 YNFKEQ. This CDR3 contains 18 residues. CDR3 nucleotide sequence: TGTGCCAGCAGCCAGGGGATTGCCGGGACAGGGGGTTCAGATACGCAGTATTTT. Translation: CASSQGIAGTGGSDTQYF.

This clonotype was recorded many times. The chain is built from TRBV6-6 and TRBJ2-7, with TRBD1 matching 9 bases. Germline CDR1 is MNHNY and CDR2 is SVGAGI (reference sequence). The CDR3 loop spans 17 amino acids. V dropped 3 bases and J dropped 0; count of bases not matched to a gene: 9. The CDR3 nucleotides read TGTGCCAGCAGTTATCACACCGGGACAGGGAGCTCCTACGAGCAGTACTTC. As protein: CASSYHTGTGSSYEQYF.

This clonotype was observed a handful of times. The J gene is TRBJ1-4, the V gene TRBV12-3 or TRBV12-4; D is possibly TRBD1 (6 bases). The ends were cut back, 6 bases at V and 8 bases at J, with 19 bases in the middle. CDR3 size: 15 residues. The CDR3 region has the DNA TGTGCCAGCAGCCTCACGGCAGGGGAAAACGAAAAACTGTTTTTT. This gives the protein CASSLTAGENEKLFF.

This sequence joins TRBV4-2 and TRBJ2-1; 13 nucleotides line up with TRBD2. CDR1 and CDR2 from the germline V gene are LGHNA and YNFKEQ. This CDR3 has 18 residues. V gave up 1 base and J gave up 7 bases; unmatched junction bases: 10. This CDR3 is CASSQADTSGGAGNEQFF. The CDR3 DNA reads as TGTGCCAGCAGCCAAGCCGACACTAGCGGGGGGGCGGGAAATGAGCAGTTCTTC.

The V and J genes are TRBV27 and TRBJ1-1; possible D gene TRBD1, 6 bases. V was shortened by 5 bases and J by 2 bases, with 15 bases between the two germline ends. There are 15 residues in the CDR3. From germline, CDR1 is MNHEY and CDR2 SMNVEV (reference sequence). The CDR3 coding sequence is TGTGCCAGCAGTGTAGACAGGAGACTAAACACTGAAGCTTTCTTT. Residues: CASSVDRRLNTEAFF.

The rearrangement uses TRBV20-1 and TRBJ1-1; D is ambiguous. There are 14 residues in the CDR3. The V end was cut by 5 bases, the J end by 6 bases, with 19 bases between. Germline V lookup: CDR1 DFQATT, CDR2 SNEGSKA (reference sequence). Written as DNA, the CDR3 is TGCAGTGCTGGGCCCCTGGGGTTAGGCGCTGAAGCTTTCTTT. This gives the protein CSAGPLGLGAEAFF.

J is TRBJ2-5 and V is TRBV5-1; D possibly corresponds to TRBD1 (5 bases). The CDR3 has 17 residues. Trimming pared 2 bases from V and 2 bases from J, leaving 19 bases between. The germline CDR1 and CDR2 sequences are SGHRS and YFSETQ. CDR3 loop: CASSLIARTIRQETQYF. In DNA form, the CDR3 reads TGCGCCAGCAGCTTAATCGCTCGGACAATTCGTCAAGAGACCCAGTACTTC. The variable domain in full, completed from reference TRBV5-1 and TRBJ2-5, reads KAGVTQTPRYLIKTRGQQVTLSCSPISGHRSVSWYQQTPGQGLQFLFEYFSETQRNKGNFPGRFSGRQFSNSRSEMNVSTLELGDSALYLCASSLIARTIRQETQYFGPGTRLLVL.

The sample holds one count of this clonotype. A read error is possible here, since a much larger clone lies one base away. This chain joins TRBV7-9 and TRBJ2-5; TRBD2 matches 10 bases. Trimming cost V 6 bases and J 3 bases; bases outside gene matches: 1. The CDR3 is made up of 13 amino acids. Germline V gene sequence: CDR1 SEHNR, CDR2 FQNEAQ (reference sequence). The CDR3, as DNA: TGTGCCAGCAGAGGACTAGCGGAAGAGACCCAGTACTTC. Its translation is CASRGLAEETQYF.

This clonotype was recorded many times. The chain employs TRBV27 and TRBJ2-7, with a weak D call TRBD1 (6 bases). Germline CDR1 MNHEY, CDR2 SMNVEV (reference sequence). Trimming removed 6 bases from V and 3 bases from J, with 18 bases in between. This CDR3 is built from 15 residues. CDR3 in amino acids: CASSYSQGPYYEQYF. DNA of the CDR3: TGTGCCAGCAGCTACTCCCAGGGGCCGTACTACGAGCAGTACTTC.

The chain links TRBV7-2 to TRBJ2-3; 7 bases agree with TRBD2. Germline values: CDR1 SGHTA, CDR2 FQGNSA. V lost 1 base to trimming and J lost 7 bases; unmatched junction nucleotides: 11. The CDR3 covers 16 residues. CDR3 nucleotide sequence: TGTGCCAGCAGCTTAGGGCCCTCGCGGGGGACGAATACGCAGTATTTT. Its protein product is CASSLGPSRGTNTQYF.

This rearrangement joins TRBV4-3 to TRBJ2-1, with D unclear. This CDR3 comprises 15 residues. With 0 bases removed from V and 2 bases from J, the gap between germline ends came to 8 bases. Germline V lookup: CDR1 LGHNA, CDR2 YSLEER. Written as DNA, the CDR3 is TGCGCCAGCAGCCAAGAGCGGCAGACCTACAATGAGCAGTTCTTC. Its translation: CASSQERQTYNEQFF.

DNA for the CDR3: TGCAGCGTTTCTTGGTACAATGAGCAGTTCTTC. Translated: CSVSWYNEQFF. V usage is TRBV29-1 and J usage is TRBJ2-1; D is undetermined. This CDR3 region has 11 residues. V lost 5 bases and J 4 bases, leaving 6 bases between the germline ends. Germline V gene sequence: CDR1 SQVTM, CDR2 ANQGSEA.

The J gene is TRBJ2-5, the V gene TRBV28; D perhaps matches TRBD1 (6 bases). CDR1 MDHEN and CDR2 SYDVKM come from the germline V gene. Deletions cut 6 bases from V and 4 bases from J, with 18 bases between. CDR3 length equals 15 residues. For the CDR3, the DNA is TGTGCCAGCAGCTCACTAGGTCGAGGGGGAGAGACCCAGTACTTC. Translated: CASSSLGRGGETQYF.